The 10 T cell receptor beta chains reported below all come from one sample, sequenced in a study of cytomegalovirus exposure and HLA in healthy donors. Clones were read by immunoSEQ multiplex PCR, and TCRdb kept only the in-frame ones, dropping some. This table has tens of thousands of clones, 80% to 95% appearing once. Sequencing was carried out using PBMCs. These receptors all stem from a woman younger than 45 in good health and CMV-seronegative.

The chain links TRBV9 to TRBJ2-5; 8 nucleotides align to TRBD2. The CDR3 is 13 amino acids. Trimming at V came to 3 bases and at J to 5 bases, leaving 3 bases not matched to a gene. From germline, CDR1 is SGDLS and CDR2 YYNGEE. CDR3 region: CASSERLAETQYF. The CDR3 DNA reads TGTGCCAGCAGCGAGAGACTAGCGGAGACCCAGTACTTC. The whole variable domain, filled in from reference TRBV9 and TRBJ2-5, reads DSGVTQTPKHLITATGQRVTLRCSPRSGDLSVYWYQQSLDQGLQFLIQYYNGEERAKGNILERFSAQQFPDLHSELNLSSLELGDSALYFCASSERLAETQYFGPGTRLLVL.

The J gene is TRBJ2-2, the V gene TRBV9; no clear D gene. Trimming took off 4 bases at V and 7 bases at J, with 5 bases between the two ends. CDR1 and CDR2 from the germline V gene are SGDLS and YYNGEE. This CDR3 has 11 amino acids. CDR3 residues: CASSYGGELFF. The CDR3 DNA follows: TGTGCCAGCAGCTACGGCGGGGAGCTGTTTTTT.

This sequence joins TRBV28 and TRBJ2-3; 8 bases line up with TRBD2. Germline CDR1 reads MDHEN; CDR2 reads SYDVKM. The ends lost 3 bases at V and 3 bases at J; junction bases unmatched: 11. The CDR3 loop spans 17 amino acids. CDR3 residues: CASSLEVASGYTDTQYF. CDR3 nucleotides: TGTGCCAGCAGTTTGGAGGTCGCTAGCGGGTATACAGATACGCAGTATTTT.

The chain uses TRBV7-2 and TRBJ2-7, with a weak D call TRBD2 (5 bases). Per germline, CDR1 SGHTA and CDR2 FQGNSA. Trimming cost V 1 base and J 2 bases, with 9 bases left between them. This CDR3 contains 14 residues. The CDR3 DNA follows: TGTGCCAGCAGCTTAGGAGGGTCTGCCTACGAGCAGTACTTC. This encodes CASSLGGSAYEQYF.

The chain uses TRBV7-9 and TRBJ2-5; 11 bases match TRBD1. The CDR3 is 16 amino acids. V lost 6 bases, J lost 2 bases, and 8 bases stayed unmatched. CDR1 is SEHNR, CDR2 FQNEAQ, per germline (reference sequence). The CDR3 spells CASRKSGQGDQETQYF. The CDR3 DNA sequence: TGTGCCAGCAGGAAGTCGGGACAGGGGGATCAAGAGACCCAGTACTTC.

This clone was seen many times. This sample includes further DNA sequences coding for the same CDR3. The chain carries TRBV12-1 and TRBJ1-2. TRBV12-1 is reported as a pseudogene. The CDR3 consists of 14 residues. Here the CDR3 DNA reads TGTGCCAGCAGCTTTTGTAGAGGGAGGAATGGCTACACCTTC. This codes for CASSFCRGRNGYTF.

This sequence joins TRBV7-2 and TRBJ1-5; D perhaps matches TRBD1 (5 bases). Trimming left V 1 base short and J 3 bases short, with 13 bases between. Germline V gene lookup returns CDR1 SGHTA and CDR2 FQGNSA. The CDR3 runs to 16 residues. CDR3 DNA sequence: TGTGCCAGCAGCTTAGTTTCCCTCAGGGCCAATCAGCCCCAGCATTTT. Protein sequence: CASSLVSLRANQPQHF.

The DNA of the CDR3 is TGCAGCGAGGGACAGGGGAACAATGAGCAGTTCTTC. Translated, it gives CSEGQGNNEQFF. This chain joins TRBV29-1 and TRBJ2-1; the match to TRBD1 covers 10 bases. Germline V gene sequence: CDR1 SQVTM, CDR2 ANQGSEA. The CDR3 has 12 amino acids. J was trimmed by 5 bases and V by 7 bases; bases with no gene match: 2.

The gene calls are TRBV7-8 and TRBJ2-7; D gene ambiguous. In germline, CDR1 is SGHVS, CDR2 FQNEAQ. The CDR3 has 14 amino acids. Between the trimmed V and J ends, which lost 5 bases and 4 bases, there was a span of 15 bases. CDR3 DNA: TGTGCCAGCAGCCCACGGGTCCCCAAGTACGAGCAGTACTTC. Its protein product is CASSPRVPKYEQYF.

V and J are TRBV6-5 and TRBJ1-1; 9 bases map to TRBD1. V lost 2 bases to trimming and J lost 4 bases; unmatched junction nucleotides: 5. Germline loops: CDR1 MNHEY, CDR2 SVGAGI. This CDR3 contains 15 residues. This CDR3 reads CASSYPGQGVTEAFF. The CDR3 DNA reads as TGTGCCAGCAGTTACCCGGGACAGGGTGTCACTGAAGCTTTCTTT.